The 32 T cell receptor beta chains reported below all come from one sample, sequenced in a study of tumor and adjacent non-tumor tissue in lung cancer. The library came from three nested PCR rounds adapted from ARM-PCR protocols. MiXCR, run by TCRdb on the multiplex PCR reads, gives a single entry per CDR3 protein. Of about 110,000 distinct CDR3 sequences listed, over 55% are singletons. RNA was extracted from bulk tissue without any cell sorting. This non-tumor lung sample came from over 3 cm beyond the tumor edge. The specimen was distant non-tumor lung tissue. These receptor sequences come from a man between 60 and 75 years old with non-small cell lung cancer.

This chain joins TRBV30 and TRBJ2-1; 9 bases line up with TRBD2. The CDR3 extends over 17 amino acids. Germline V lookup: CDR1 GTSNPN, CDR2 SVGIG (reference sequence). The ends lost 3 bases at V and 0 bases at J; junction bases unmatched: 9. The CDR3: CAWRSTRTSDSYNEQFF. In nucleotides, the CDR3 is TGTGCCTGGAGATCTACCAGGACTAGCGACTCCTACAATGAGCAGTTCTTC.

Remarks on this clonotype: This is likely a read error, given that the CDR3 carries no conserved phenylalanine or tryptophan at its end. V is TRBV20-1 and J is TRBJ1-5, with TRBD1 matching 9 bases. V trimming: 6 bases; J trimming: 1 base; junction bases outside the gene matches: 4. Germline assignment: CDR1 DFQATT and CDR2 SNEGSKA (reference sequence). The CDR3 has 14 amino acids. CDR3 bases: TGCAGTGCGAGGACAGGGGTAAGCAATCAGCCCCAGCATCTT. This codes for CSARTGVSNQPQHL.

Comment on this clonotype: Germline is not matched at one junction end, which may reflect a read error. The rearrangement joins TRBV12-3 or TRBV12-4 to TRBJ2-1, with TRBD2 matching 7 bases. This CDR3 region has 16 residues. The CDR3 DNA follows: TGTGCCAGCAGTTGGGAGGGCGGGTCCACCTACAATAAGCAGTTCTTC. Amino acid sequence: CASSWEGGSTYNKQFF.

The chain is built from TRBV4-3 and TRBJ2-4; weak D call: TRBD1 (6 bases). Trimming cost V 6 bases and J 0 bases, with 9 bases left between them. Per germline, CDR1 LGHNA and CDR2 YSLEER. CDR3 length equals 14 residues. This CDR3 reads CASSQTGAKNIQYF. CDR3 bases: TGCGCCAGCAGTCAGACAGGAGCCAAAAACATTCAGTACTTC.

This clonotype was seen a few times. The chain uses TRBV2 and TRBJ2-1, with 10 positions matching TRBD2. The V gene's germline CDR1 is SNHLY and CDR2 FYNNEI. After removal of 4 bases from V and 4 bases from J, the junction contained 4 bases not matched to a gene. The CDR3 extends over 15 amino acids. The CDR3 is CASSGPGLAYNEQFF. For the CDR3, the DNA is TGTGCCAGCAGTGGTCCGGGACTAGCGTACAATGAGCAGTTCTTC.

Regarding this clonotype: Germline is not matched at one junction end, which may reflect a read error. CDR3 in amino acids: CASSLGTSGISGQFF. DNA of the CDR3: TGTGCCAGCAGCCTCGGGACTAGCGGGATAAGTGGGCAGTTCTTT. V and J are TRBV11-2 and TRBJ2-1, with TRBD2 matching over 13 bases. The germline gives CDR1 SGHAT, CDR2 FQNNGV. This CDR3 has 15 residues. Supplemented by reference TRBV11-2 and TRBJ2-1, the full variable domain reads EAGVAQSPRYKIIEKRQSVAFWCNPISGHATLYWYQQILGQGPKLLIQFQNNGVVDDSQLPKDRFSAERLKGVDSTLKIQPAKLEDSAVYLCASSLGTSGISGQFFGPGTRLTVL.

This clonotype was counted at least ten times. This chain connects TRBV6-5 to TRBJ2-5; possibly TRBD2 for D (5 bases). This CDR3 has 15 amino acids. Per germline, CDR1 MNHEY and CDR2 SVGAGI. The ends were cut back, 5 bases at V and 4 bases at J, with 17 bases in the middle. Here the CDR3 reads CASSREAAGGETQYF. The CDR3 DNA reads as TGTGCCAGCAGTCGTGAGGCGGCAGGAGGAGAGACCCAGTACTTC.

This clonotype has ten or more counts. The chain uses TRBV29-1 and TRBJ1-2, with 8 bases lining up with TRBD1. Per germline, CDR1 SQVTM and CDR2 ANQGSEA. This CDR3 has 14 amino acids. The J segment lost 5 bases and the V segment lost 4 bases, leaving 9 bases of the junction unmatched. The CDR3: CSVGDRGGGYGYTF. The CDR3, as DNA: TGCAGCGTTGGCGACAGGGGCGGGGGGTATGGCTACACCTTC.

About this clonotype itself: The final CDR3 position lacks the conserved phenylalanine or tryptophan, pointing to a likely read error. The V gene is TRBV11-2, the J gene TRBJ1-1; D call uncertain. The germline V and J ends were trimmed by 6 bases and 4 bases, with 18 bases remaining between them. This CDR3 has 15 residues. Germline V gene data show CDR1 as SGHAT and CDR2 as FQNNGV. Written as DNA, the CDR3 is TGTGCCAGCAGTCCAAAGGGTGGGGATGTCACTGAAGCTTTCTAT. Translated: CASSPKGGDVTEAFY.

By its share, this clonotype is medium-sized (0.01 to 0.1%). V gene TRBV11-2 combines with J gene TRBJ1-2; no clear D. The length of the CDR3 is 14 residues. Germline CDR1 reads SGHAT; CDR2 reads FQNNGV. The ends were cut back, 0 bases at V and 4 bases at J, with 9 bases in the middle. In DNA, the CDR3 is TGTGCCAGCAGCTTAGATACGAGAGTCTATGGCTACACCTTC. Its protein is CASSLDTRVYGYTF.

Concerning this clonotype: The final CDR3 position lacks the conserved phenylalanine or tryptophan, pointing to a likely read error. The gene calls are TRBV11-1 and TRBJ2-3; TRBD1 is a possible D gene (5 bases). V lost 3 bases, J lost 10 bases, and 20 bases lay in between. This CDR3 spans 15 amino acids. CDR1 and CDR2 (germline): SGHAT, FQDESV (reference sequence). The chain's CDR3 is CASSLARVLPDAQYS. CDR3 bases: TGTGCCAGCAGCTTGGCCAGGGTACTGCCGGATGCGCAGTATTCT.

At least ten counts were recorded for this clonotype. The chain combines TRBV6-2 or TRBV6-3 with TRBJ2-5; D not resolved. This CDR3 has 13 residues. The V gene lost 5 bases and the J gene lost 3 bases, with 10 bases spanning the gap. The germline CDR1 and CDR2 sequences are MNHEY and SVGEGT. Written as DNA, the CDR3 is TGTGCCAGCAGTAATAGTAAGAAAGAGACCCAGTACTTC. It codes for CASSNSKKETQYF.

As to this clonotype: One junction end disagrees with the germline gene, perhaps due to a read error. The CDR3: CASSPRTADGGLFF. The CDR3 coding sequence is TGTGCCAGCAGCCCGAGGACAGCTGACGGGGGGCTGTTTTTT. The chain joins TRBV11-1 to TRBJ2-2; D assignment may be TRBD1 or TRBD2 (6 bases each). CDR3 length equals 14 residues. Germline V gene data show CDR1 as SGHAT and CDR2 as FQDESV (reference sequence).

As regards this clonotype: A much larger clone lies one base from this, so it may be a read error. The V call is TRBV6-1, the J call TRBJ2-2; 7 bases match TRBD1. The CDR3 has 16 residues. CDR1 is MNHNS, CDR2 SASEGT, per germline. The CDR3 coding sequence is TGTGCCAGCGGTGAAGCGCGGATCAGGGGGACCGGGGAGCTGTTTTTT. Protein: CASGEARIRGTGELFF.

This clonotype was observed at least ten times. The gene calls are TRBV28 and TRBJ1-1; D gene ambiguous. V dropped 3 bases and J dropped 10 bases, with 9 bases sitting between them. The CDR3 consists of 11 residues. Germline CDR1 and CDR2: MDHEN and SYDVKM. CDR3 residues: CASSFFGGAFF. In DNA form, the CDR3 reads TGTGCCAGCAGTTTTTTCGGCGGAGCTTTCTTT.

The chain combines TRBV28 with TRBJ1-2; D may be TRBD1 (5 bases). Germline loops: CDR1 MDHEN, CDR2 SYDVKM. The CDR3 contains 15 residues. V was shortened by 8 bases and J by 12 bases, with 28 bases between the two germline ends. CDR3 bases: TGTGCCAGCTGTCAACCGGGACCAGGCGGGGAATGGAACACCTTC. Its protein is CASCQPGPGGEWNTF.

This clonotype was counted only a few times. The chain uses TRBV5-1 and TRBJ1-4; 9 bases align to TRBD1. This CDR3 is 16 amino acids long. Germline-derived CDR1 and CDR2 are SGHRS and YFSETQ. V lost 4 bases and J lost 5; bases outside the gene matches: 9. The DNA of the CDR3 is TGCGCCAGCAGCGGAACAGGGGGCGGAATGAATGAAAAACTGTTTTTT. Protein: CASSGTGGGMNEKLFF.

In its sample, this clonotype was seen once. Because it lacks the conserved phenylalanine or tryptophan at the end, this CDR3 is likely a read error. The genes are TRBV5-1 and TRBJ2-1, with 7 bases lining up with TRBD1. The CDR3 is 14 residues long. V lost 7 bases and J lost 5; bases outside the gene matches: 9. The germline V gene has CDR1 SGHRS and CDR2 YFSETQ. Written as DNA, the CDR3 is TGCGCCAGCGGACCGACGGACAGGAACAATGAGCAGTTCCTC. It codes for CASGPTDRNNEQFL.

In its sample, this clonotype was seen many times. The chain couples TRBV14 to TRBJ1-2; D might be TRBD1 (6 bases). This CDR3 comprises 13 residues. Germline CDR1 is SGHDN and CDR2 is FVKESK. The V end was cut by 4 bases, the J end by 6 bases, with 12 bases between. CDR3 residues: CASSPDRSDGYTF. The CDR3 nucleotides read TGTGCCAGCAGCCCAGACAGGAGCGATGGCTACACCTTC. The whole variable domain, remainder taken from reference TRBV14 and TRBJ1-2, is EAGVTQFPSHSVIEKGQTVTLRCDPISGHDNLYWYRRVMGKEIKFLLHFVKESKQDESGMPNNRFLAERTGGTYSTLKVQPAELEDSGVYFCASSPDRSDGYTFGSGTRLTVV.

This clonotype was picked up a small number of times. This may stem from a read error, because a much larger clone lies one nucleotide away. The chain carries TRBV4-3 and TRBJ2-7; no reliable D call. The length of the CDR3 is 14 residues. Germline assignment: CDR1 LGHNA and CDR2 YSLEER. In nucleotides, the CDR3 is TGCACCAGCAACCCTGATCAGGAAATCTACGAGCAGTACTTC. Translated, it gives CTSNPDQEIYEQYF.

The CDR3 sequence: CATATRDSYGYTF. As DNA, the CDR3 is TGTGCCACCGCCACGAGGGACAGCTATGGCTACACCTTC. This chain connects TRBV6-1 to TRBJ1-2, with 7 bases lining up with TRBD1. The CDR3 contains 13 residues. Looked up from germline, CDR1 is MNHNS and CDR2 is SASEGT. V was pared by 10 bases and J by 4 bases, with 9 bases of the junction left unmatched.

Concerning this clonotype: Mismatch with germline at one junction end may stem from a read error. The chain is built from TRBV6-6 and TRBJ2-7; the match to TRBD2 covers 7 bases. CDR3 size: 16 residues. CDR1 and CDR2 (germline): MNHNY, SVGAGI (reference sequence). The CDR3 loop reads CASSYSGGLTGCEHYF. In DNA, the CDR3 is TGTGCCAGCAGTTACTCGGGGGGACTAACGGGGTGCGAGCATTACTTC.

This clonotype has just one count. Compared with germline, one end of the junction differs, possibly owing to a read error. The chain uses TRBV29-1 and TRBJ2-7, with 7 bases identical to TRBD2. The CDR3 extends over 16 amino acids. Germline V lookup: CDR1 SQVTM, CDR2 ANQGSEA. CDR3 sequence reads: CSAQTAGTNGMYDQYF. The CDR3 bases are TGCAGCGCTCAGACAGCCGGGACTAACGGGATGTACGATCAGTACTTC.

The chain is built from TRBV28 and TRBJ2-7, with TRBD2 as a possible D gene (5 bases). The CDR3 runs 13 residues. Trimming removed 7 bases at V and 3 bases at J, with 13 bases between. Germline loops: CDR1 MDHEN, CDR2 SYDVKM. CDR3 residues: CASKISGSYEQYF. DNA of the CDR3: TGTGCCAGCAAAATCAGCGGTAGCTACGAGCAGTACTTC. Together with reference TRBV28 and TRBJ2-7, the CDR3 gives the full variable domain: DVKVTQSSRYLVKRTGEKVFLECVQDMDHENMFWYRQDPGLGLRLIYFSYDVKMKEKGDIPEGYSVSREKKERFSLILESASTNQTSMYLCASKISGSYEQYFGPGTRLTVT.

Concerning this clonotype: This may be a read error: a much more frequent sequence differs by one nucleotide. The V call is TRBV20-1, the J call TRBJ1-6; 8 bases are shared with TRBD1. CDR3 size: 15 residues. Germline V gene data show CDR1 as DFQATT and CDR2 as SNEGSKA (reference sequence). The CDR3 nucleotides are TGCAGTACTAGCGGACAGGGAGGGGATAATTCACCCCTCCACTTT. Amino acid sequence: CSTSGQGGDNSPLHF.

This clonotype was observed a handful of times. CDR3 protein: CASSFEAYEQYF. The CDR3 bases are TGTGCCAGCAGCTTTGAGGCTTACGAGCAGTACTTC. The V call is TRBV7-9, the J call TRBJ2-7; unclear D gene. CDR1 SEHNR and CDR2 FQNEAQ come from the germline V gene (reference sequence). This CDR3 is 12 amino acids long. V was pared by 3 bases and J by 4 bases, with 7 bases between.

This clonotype was picked up a small number of times. A read error is possible here, since a much larger clone lies one base away. V and J are TRBV6-6 and TRBJ1-5; no reliable D call. The germline CDR1 and CDR2 sequences are MNHNY and SVGAGI (reference sequence). CDR3 length equals 16 residues. CDR3 loop: CDSSYLRANSNQPQHF. The CDR3 region has the DNA TGTGACAGCAGTTACCTCCGCGCGAATAGCAATCAGCCCCAGCATTTT.

Details on this clonotype: A much more abundant neighbour one base away suggests this may be a read error. This sequence joins TRBV12-3 or TRBV12-4 and TRBJ1-4; 8 bases fit TRBD1. The CDR3 runs to 14 residues. Here the CDR3 reads CAGRQGARGEKLFF. The CDR3 DNA reads TGTGCCGGCAGGCAGGGGGCGCGTGGAGAAAAACTGTTTTTT.

This clonotype was picked up many times. The V call is TRBV4-1, the J call TRBJ1-1, with 11 bases identical to TRBD1. The CDR3 is 15 amino acids. V shed 2 bases, J shed 5 bases, and the junction held 4 bases outside the gene matches. The germline CDR1 and CDR2 sequences are MGHRA and YSYEKL. CDR3 in amino acids: CASSQRTGGNTEAFF. CDR3 DNA: TGCGCCAGCAGCCAAAGGACAGGGGGCAATACTGAAGCTTTCTTT.

This clonotype has just a few counts. This chain connects TRBV30 to TRBJ2-3; D tentatively fits TRBD1 or TRBD2 (5 bases each). The CDR3 is 14 amino acids. Trimming removed 4 bases from V and 6 bases from J, with 17 bases in between. The germline CDR1 and CDR2 sequences are GTSNPN and SVGIG (reference sequence). The CDR3 is CAWTVGLAGDTQYF. DNA for the CDR3: TGTGCCTGGACTGTCGGCCTAGCAGGGGATACGCAGTATTTT.

This clonotype was seen many times. This chain's CDR3 is CASSLAGGRSSYEQYF. The DNA for the CDR3 is TGTGCCAGCAGCTTAGCCGGGGGCCGGAGCTCCTACGAGCAGTACTTC. The chain employs TRBV13 and TRBJ2-7, with D perhaps being TRBD1 or TRBD2 (6 bases each). The length of the CDR3 is 16 residues. CDR1 PRHDT and CDR2 FYEKMQ come from the germline V gene (reference sequence). Trimming took 1 base from V and 0 from J, leaving 13 bases between them.

As to this clonotype: The DNA is omitted, as the CDR3 cannot be located on it reliably, and the CDR3 follows TCRdb's listing. The chain couples TRBV4-1 to TRBJ1-2. The CDR3 length equals 15 residues, ends included. Germline CDR1 and CDR2: MGHRA and YSYEKL. Here the CDR3 reads CASSQRTHLGYGCTF.